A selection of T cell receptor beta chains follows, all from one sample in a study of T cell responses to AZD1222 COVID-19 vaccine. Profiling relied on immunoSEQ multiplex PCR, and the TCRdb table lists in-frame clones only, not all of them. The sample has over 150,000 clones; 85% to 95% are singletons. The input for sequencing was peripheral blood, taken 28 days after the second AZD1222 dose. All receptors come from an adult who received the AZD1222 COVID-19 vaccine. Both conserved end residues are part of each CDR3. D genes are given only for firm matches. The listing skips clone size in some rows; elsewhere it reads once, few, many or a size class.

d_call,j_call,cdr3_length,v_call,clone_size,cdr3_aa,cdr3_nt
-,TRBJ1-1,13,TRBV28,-,CASSFQGSTEAFF,TGTGCCAGCAGTTTTCAGGGGAGCACTGAAGCTTTCTTT
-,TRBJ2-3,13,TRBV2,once,CATTSVFTDTQYF,TGTGCCACCACGTCTGTGTTCACAGATACGCAGTATTTT
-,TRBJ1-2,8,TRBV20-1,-,CSASGYTF,TGCAGTGCTAGCGGCTACACCTTC
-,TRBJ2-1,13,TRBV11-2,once,CASSLIASNEQFF,TGTGCCAGCAGCTTAATCGCGAGCAATGAGCAGTTCTTC
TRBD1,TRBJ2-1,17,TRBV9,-,CASSPKPPGTGYNEQFF,TGTGCCAGCAGCCCGAAACCTCCCGGGACAGGTTACAATGAGCAGTTCTTC
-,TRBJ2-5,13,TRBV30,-,CAWSEQFEETQYF,TGTGCCTGGAGTGAGCAGTTTGAAGAGACCCAGTACTTC
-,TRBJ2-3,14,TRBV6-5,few,CASRDPLEADTQYF,TGTGCCAGCAGGGACCCTCTGGAGGCAGATACGCAGTATTTT
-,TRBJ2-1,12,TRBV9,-,CASSPDWNEQFF,TGTGCCAGCAGCCCAGACTGGAATGAGCAGTTCTTC
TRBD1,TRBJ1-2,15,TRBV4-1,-,CASSQEGGQNYGYTF,TGCGCCAGCAGCCAAGAGGGGGGACAGAACTATGGCTACACCTTC
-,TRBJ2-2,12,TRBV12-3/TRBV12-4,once,CASSSFPGELFF,TGTGCCAGCAGTTCGTTCCCCGGGGAGCTGTTTTTT
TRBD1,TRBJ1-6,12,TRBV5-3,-,CARSLMGQGIHF,TGTGCCAGAAGCTTGATGGGACAGGGTATCCACTTT
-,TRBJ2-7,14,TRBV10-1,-,CASSEPRGRNEQYF,TGCGCCAGCAGTGAGCCTCGGGGGAGGAACGAGCAGTACTTC
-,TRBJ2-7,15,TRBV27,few,CASKARQDASYEQYF,TGTGCCAGCAAAGCCCGACAGGACGCATCCTACGAGCAGTACTTC
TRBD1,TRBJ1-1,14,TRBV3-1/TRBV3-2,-,CASSQVGTGVEAFF,TGTGCCAGCAGCCAAGTGGGGACAGGGGTTGAAGCTTTCTTT
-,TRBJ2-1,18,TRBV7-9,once,CASSLWVAGTSSYNEQFF,TGTGCCAGCAGCTTATGGGTCGCCGGAACCAGCTCCTACAATGAGCAGTTCTTC
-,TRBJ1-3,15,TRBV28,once,CASTPWGDSGNTIYF,TGTGCCAGCACCCCGTGGGGGGACTCTGGAAACACCATATATTTT
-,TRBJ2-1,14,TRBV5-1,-,CASSTSQGVNEQFF,TGCGCCAGCAGCACCTCACAGGGTGTCAATGAGCAGTTCTTC
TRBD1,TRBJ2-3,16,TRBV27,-,CASSLSDRGWTDTQYF,TGTGCCAGCAGTTTATCGGACAGGGGGTGGACAGATACGCAGTATTTT
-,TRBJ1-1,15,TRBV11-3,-,CASSLDGGMNTEAFF,TGTGCCAGCAGCTTAGATGGCGGAATGAACACTGAAGCTTTCTTT
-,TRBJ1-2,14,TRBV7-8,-,CASKNEGPAGGYTF,TGTGCCAGCAAAAATGAGGGGCCCGCCGGTGGCTACACCTTC
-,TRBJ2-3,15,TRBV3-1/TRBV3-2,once,CASAVGGASTDTQYF,TGTGCCAGCGCCGTAGGCGGGGCGAGCACAGATACGCAGTATTTT
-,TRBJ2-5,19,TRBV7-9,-,CASSPQHDGATNRQETQYF,TGTGCCAGCAGCCCACAACACGACGGGGCCACGAACCGTCAAGAGACCCAGTACTTC
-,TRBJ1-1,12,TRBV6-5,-,CASSPTGVEAFF,TGTGCCAGCAGCCCGACTGGTGTTGAAGCTTTCTTT
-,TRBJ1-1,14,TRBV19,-,CASSLHRTETEAFF,TGTGCCAGTAGTCTGCATCGGACCGAAACTGAAGCTTTCTTT
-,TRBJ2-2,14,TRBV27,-,CASSLEGTTGELFF,TGTGCCAGCAGTTTAGAAGGGACCACCGGGGAGCTGTTTTTT
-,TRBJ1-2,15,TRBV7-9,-,CASSLVYAESYGYTF,TGTGCCAGCAGCTTAGTCTACGCGGAAAGCTATGGCTACACCTTC
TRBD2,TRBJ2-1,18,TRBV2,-,CASSGRRLAGSGDNEQFF,TGTGCCAGCAGTGGACGCCGACTAGCGGGATCCGGAGACAATGAGCAGTTCTTC
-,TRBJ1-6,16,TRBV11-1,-,CASSSQGISYNSPLHF,TGTGCCAGCAGCTCCCAAGGCATCTCCTATAATTCACCCCTCCACTTT
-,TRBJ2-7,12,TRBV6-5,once,CASSPSGQLQYF,TGTGCCAGCAGTCCCTCGGGCCAGCTGCAGTACTTC
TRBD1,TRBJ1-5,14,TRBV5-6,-,CASSRTGGNQPQHF,TGTGCCAGCAGTCGGACAGGGGGCAATCAGCCCCAGCATTTT
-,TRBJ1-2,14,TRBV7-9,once,CASSLAAEINGYTF,TGTGCCAGCAGCTTAGCTGCAGAAATTAATGGCTACACCTTC
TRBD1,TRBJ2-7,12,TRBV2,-,CASRPGQIEQYF,TGTGCCAGCAGGCCGGGACAGATCGAGCAGTACTTC
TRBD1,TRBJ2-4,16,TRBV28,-,CASSLSGTGARNIQYF,TGTGCCAGCAGTTTATCCGGGACAGGGGCACGAAACATTCAGTACTTC